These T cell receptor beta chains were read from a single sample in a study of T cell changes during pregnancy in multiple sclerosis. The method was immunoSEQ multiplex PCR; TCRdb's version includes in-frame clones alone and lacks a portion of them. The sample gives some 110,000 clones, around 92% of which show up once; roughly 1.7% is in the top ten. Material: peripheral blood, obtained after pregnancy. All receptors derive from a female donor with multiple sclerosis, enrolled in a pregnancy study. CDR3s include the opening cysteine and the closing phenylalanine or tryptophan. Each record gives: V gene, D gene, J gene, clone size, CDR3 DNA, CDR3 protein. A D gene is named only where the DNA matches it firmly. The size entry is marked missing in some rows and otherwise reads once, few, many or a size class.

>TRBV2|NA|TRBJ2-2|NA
TGTGCCAGCAGAGAACGACTAGCGCCCCGAACAGGGGACACCGGGGAGCTGTTTTTT
CASRERLAPRTGDTGELFF
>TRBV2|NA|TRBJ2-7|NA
TGTGCCAGCATGCGGGGCCACTACGAGCAGTACTTC
CASMRGHYEQYF
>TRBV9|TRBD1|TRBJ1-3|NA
TGTGCCAGCAGCGTAGGGGACAGGCACTCTGGAAACACCATATATTTT
CASSVGDRHSGNTIYF
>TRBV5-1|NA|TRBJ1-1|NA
TGCGCCAGCAGGTTGGGCCCCGTGGGGCCCAGAGCTTTCTTT
CASRLGPVGPRAFF
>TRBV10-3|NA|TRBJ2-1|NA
TGTGCCATCAGTGCGTCCCTCCCAGGTTTTTCGGGGGAGTTCTTC
CAISASLPGFSGEFF
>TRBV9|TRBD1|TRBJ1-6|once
TGTGCCAGCAGCGCCGATCCCCTCGGACAGGGGTATTCACCCCTCCACTTT
CASSADPLGQGYSPLHF
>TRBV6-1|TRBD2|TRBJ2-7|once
TGTGCCAGCAGCCCCTTAGCGGGGAGCTCCTACGAGCAGTACTTC
CASSPLAGSSYEQYF
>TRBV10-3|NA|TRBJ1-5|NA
TGTGCCATCAGTGAGTCCCCGAGGGAGCAGCCCCAGCATTTT
CAISESPREQPQHF
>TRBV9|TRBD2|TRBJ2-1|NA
TGTGCCAGCAGCGTGGTGCTAGCGGGAACCGAGCAGTTCTTC
CASSVVLAGTEQFF
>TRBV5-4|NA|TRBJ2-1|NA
TGTGCCAGCAGTCTCACAGCGGCCTCCTACAATGAGCAGTTCTTC
CASSLTAASYNEQFF
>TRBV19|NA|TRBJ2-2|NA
TGTGCCAGTAGTTCGGGGGACGGGAACACCGGGGAGCTGTTTTTT
CASSSGDGNTGELFF
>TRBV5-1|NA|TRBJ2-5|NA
TGCGCCAGCAGCGACACTTTGGGTCCCTTGGGAGAGACCCAGTACTTC
CASSDTLGPLGETQYF
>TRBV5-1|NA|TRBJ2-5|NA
TGCGCCAGCAGCTTGGCGGACTTGAACACCCAGTACTTC
CASSLADLNTQYF
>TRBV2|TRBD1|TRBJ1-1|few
TGTGCCAGCAGTAGAGCCGGGACAGGGGGGATGAACACTGAAGCTTTCTTT
CASSRAGTGGMNTEAFF
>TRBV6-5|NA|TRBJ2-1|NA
TGTGCCAGCAGTTACTCGGGAGGATTGGGGGTCAATGAGCAGTTCTTC
CASSYSGGLGVNEQFF
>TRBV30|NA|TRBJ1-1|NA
TGTGCCTGGACCTTCCAGGGTACTGAAGCTTTCTTT
CAWTFQGTEAFF
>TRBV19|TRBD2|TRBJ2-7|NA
TGTGCCAGTAGTATCAGCCAGCGGGAGGGATACGAGCAGTACTTC
CASSISQREGYEQYF
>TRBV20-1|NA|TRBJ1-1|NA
TGCAGCTCGGGAGGAGCTGAAGCTTTCTTT
CSSGGAEAFF
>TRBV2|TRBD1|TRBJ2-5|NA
TGTGCCAGCAGTGCGGAGACAGGGGGGCAAGAGACCCAGTACTTC
CASSAETGGQETQYF
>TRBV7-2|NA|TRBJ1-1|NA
TGTGCCAGCAGCTACGCAGGGGCCCACACTGAAGCTTTCTTT
CASSYAGAHTEAFF
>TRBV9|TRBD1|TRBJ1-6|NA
TGTGCCAGCAGGACAGGGAACGGGAATGAAGCCCTCCACTTT
CASRTGNGNEALHF
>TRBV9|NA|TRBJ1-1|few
TGTGCCAGCAGCGCTGAGGCGGGGGGACCCATGAACACTGAAGCTTTCTTT
CASSAEAGGPMNTEAFF
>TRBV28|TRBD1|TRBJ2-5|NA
TGTGCCAGCAGCCGGGACAGGGGGGGGGAGACCCAGTACTTC
CASSRDRGGETQYF
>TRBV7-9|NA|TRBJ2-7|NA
TGTGCCAGCAGGGATTCGACAGGAGCCTACGAGCAGTACTTC
CASRDSTGAYEQYF
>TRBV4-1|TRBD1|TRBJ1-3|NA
TGCGCCAGCAGTCCTGCTGAGGGGGCAACTGGAAACACCATATATTTT
CASSPAEGATGNTIYF
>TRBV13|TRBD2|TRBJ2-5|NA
TGTGCCAGCAGCTCCGCGGGGGGACGCGGGGAGACCCAGTACTTC
CASSSAGGRGETQYF
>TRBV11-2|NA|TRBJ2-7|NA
TGTGCCAGCAGCCTCAGTGAAGTCATCTCCTACGAGCAGTACTTC
CASSLSEVISYEQYF
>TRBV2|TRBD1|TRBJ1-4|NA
TGTGCCAGCAGCCAGACGACAGGGGGTATGAGTGAAAAACTGTTTTTT
CASSQTTGGMSEKLFF
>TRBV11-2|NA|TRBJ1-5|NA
TGTGCCAGCAGCTTAGAGACAGGTGTGGCCCAGCATTTT
CASSLETGVAQHF
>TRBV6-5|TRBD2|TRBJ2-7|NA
TGTGCCAGCAGGCGACTAGCAGGGCCCTACGAGCAGTACTTC
CASRRLAGPYEQYF
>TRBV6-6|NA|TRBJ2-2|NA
TGTGCCAGCAGCCCACTTAACACCGGGGAGCTGTTTTTT
CASSPLNTGELFF
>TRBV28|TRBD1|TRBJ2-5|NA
TGTGCCAGCAGTCTATCAGGACAGGGGGAGACCCAGTACTTC
CASSLSGQGETQYF
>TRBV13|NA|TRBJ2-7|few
TGTGCCAGCAGCTCCGGAGTGGAGCAGTACTTC
CASSSGVEQYF
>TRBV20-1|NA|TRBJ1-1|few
TGCAGTGCTAGACGGAACACTGAAGCTTTCTTT
CSARRNTEAFF
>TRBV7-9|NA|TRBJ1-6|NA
TGTGCCAGCAGCTTAGTCAACCAGAATTCACCCCTCCACTTT
CASSLVNQNSPLHF
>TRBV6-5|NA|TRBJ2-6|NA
TGTGCCAGCAGTCGGGGGGCCAACGTCCTGACTTTC
CASSRGANVLTF
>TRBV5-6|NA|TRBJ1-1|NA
TGTGCCAGCAGCGTCAGTCCTAACACTGAAGCTTTCTTT
CASSVSPNTEAFF
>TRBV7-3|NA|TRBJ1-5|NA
TGTGCCAGCAGCCTTGGCGGACATAATCAGCCCCAGCATTTT
CASSLGGHNQPQHF
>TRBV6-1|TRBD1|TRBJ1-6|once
TGTGCCAGCAGAGAACAGGGGGCAAATTCACCCCTCCACTTT
CASREQGANSPLHF
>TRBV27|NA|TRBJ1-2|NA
TGTGCCAGCCGCGCTCAGGGTAGCAACTCTATCGGCTACACCTTC
CASRAQGSNSIGYTF
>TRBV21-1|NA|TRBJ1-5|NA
TGTGCCAGCAGCAAAGTATCCGACAGGGAAAGGGTCAATCAGCCCCAGCATTTT
CASSKVSDRERVNQPQHF
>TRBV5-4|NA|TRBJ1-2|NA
TGTGCCAGCAGCTTGGTGGGGGCTCGGGGCTATGGCTACACCTTC
CASSLVGARGYGYTF
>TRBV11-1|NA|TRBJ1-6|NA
TGTGCCAGCACGAGGGATAGCTCCTATAATTCACCCCTCCACTTT
CASTRDSSYNSPLHF